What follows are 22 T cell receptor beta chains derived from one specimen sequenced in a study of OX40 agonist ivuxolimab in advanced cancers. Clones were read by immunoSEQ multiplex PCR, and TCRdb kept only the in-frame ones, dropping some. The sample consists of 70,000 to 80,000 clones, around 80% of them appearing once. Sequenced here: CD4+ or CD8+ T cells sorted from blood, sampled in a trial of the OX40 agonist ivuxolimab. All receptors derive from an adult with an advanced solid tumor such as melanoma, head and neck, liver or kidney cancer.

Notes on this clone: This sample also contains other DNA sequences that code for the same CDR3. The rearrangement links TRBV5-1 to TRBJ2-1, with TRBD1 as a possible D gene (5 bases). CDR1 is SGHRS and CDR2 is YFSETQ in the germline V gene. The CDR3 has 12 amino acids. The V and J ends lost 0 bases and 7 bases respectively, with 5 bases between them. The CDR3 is CASSLEGNEQFF. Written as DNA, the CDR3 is TGCGCCAGCAGCTTGGAGGGGAATGAGCAGTTCTTC.

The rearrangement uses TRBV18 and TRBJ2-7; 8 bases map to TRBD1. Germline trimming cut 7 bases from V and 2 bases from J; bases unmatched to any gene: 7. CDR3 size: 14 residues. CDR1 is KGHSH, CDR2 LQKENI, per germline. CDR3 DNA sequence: TGTGCCAGCTTCGGACAGGGTTCGGCCTACGAGCAGTACTTC. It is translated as CASFGQGSAYEQYF.

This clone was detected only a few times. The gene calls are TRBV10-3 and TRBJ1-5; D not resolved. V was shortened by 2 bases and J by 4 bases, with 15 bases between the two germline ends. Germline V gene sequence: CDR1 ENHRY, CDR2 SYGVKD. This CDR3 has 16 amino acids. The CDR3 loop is CAISEGPGEANQPQHF. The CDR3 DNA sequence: TGTGCCATCAGTGAGGGGCCCGGGGAAGCGAATCAGCCCCAGCATTTT.

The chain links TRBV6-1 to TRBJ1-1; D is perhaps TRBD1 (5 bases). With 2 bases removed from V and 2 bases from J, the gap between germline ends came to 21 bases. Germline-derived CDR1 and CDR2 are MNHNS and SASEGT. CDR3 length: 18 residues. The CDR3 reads CASSERTPLESPNTEAFF. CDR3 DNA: TGTGCCAGCAGTGAAAGGACACCTCTGGAGAGCCCCAACACTGAAGCTTTCTTT.

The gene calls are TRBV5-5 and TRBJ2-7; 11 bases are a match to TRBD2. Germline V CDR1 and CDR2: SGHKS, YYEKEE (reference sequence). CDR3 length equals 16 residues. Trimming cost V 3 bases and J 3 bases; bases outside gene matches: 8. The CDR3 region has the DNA TGTGCCAGCAGCTCCGTCCCCGGGACTAGCGGCTACGAGCAGTACTTC. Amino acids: CASSSVPGTSGYEQYF.

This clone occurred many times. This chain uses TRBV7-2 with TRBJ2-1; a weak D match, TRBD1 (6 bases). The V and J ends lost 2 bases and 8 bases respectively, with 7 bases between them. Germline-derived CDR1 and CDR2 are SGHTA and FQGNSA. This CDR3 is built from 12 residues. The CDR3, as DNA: TGTGCCAGCAGCTTACAGGGGTATGAGCAGTTCTTC. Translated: CASSLQGYEQFF.

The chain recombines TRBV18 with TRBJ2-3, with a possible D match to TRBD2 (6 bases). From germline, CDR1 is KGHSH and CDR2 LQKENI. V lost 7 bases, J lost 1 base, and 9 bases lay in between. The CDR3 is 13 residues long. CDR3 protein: CASFSGGTDTQYF. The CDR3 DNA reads TGTGCCAGCTTCTCGGGGGGCACAGATACGCAGTATTTT.

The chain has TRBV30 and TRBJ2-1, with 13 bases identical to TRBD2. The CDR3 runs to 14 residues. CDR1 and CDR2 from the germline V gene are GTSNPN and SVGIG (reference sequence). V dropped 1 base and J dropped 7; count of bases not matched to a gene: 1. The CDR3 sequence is CAWSGTSGGNEQFF. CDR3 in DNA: TGTGCCTGGAGTGGGACTAGCGGGGGTAATGAGCAGTTCTTC.

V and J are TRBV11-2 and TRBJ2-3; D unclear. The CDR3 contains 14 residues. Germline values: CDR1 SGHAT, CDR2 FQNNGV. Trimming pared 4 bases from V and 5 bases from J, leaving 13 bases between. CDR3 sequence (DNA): TGTGCCAGCAGCTCGTGGTCCCTGGGAGATACGCAGTATTTT. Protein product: CASSSWSLGDTQYF.

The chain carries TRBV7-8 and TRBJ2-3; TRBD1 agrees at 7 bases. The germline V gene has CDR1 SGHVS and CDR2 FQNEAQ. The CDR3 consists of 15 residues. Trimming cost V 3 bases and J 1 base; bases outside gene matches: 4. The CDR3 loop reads CASSFAGTGTDTQYF. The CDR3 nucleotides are TGTGCCAGCAGCTTCGCAGGGACAGGCACAGATACGCAGTATTTT.

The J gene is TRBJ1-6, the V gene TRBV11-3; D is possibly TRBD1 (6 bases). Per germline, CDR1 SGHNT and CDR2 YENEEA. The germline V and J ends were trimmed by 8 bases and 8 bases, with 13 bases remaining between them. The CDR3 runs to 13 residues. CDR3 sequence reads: CASARTVDSPLHF. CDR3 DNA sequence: TGTGCCAGCGCACGGACAGTAGATTCACCCCTCCACTTT.

The CDR3 reads CASSGTSGRAADTQYF. The CDR3, as DNA: TGTGCCAGTAGCGGGACTAGCGGGAGGGCAGCAGATACGCAGTATTTT. This chain connects TRBV19 to TRBJ2-3, with 16 bases lining up with TRBD2. CDR3 length: 16 residues. The V gene end was trimmed by 6 bases and the J gene end by 4 bases; junction bases not matched to a gene: 4. The germline V gene encodes CDR1 LNHDA and CDR2 SQIVND (reference sequence).

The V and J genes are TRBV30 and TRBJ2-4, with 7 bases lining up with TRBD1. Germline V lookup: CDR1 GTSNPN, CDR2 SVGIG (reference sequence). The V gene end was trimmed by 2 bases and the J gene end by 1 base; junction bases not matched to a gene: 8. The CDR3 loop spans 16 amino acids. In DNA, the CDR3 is TGTGCCTGGAGTTACAGGGGAATCCTTGCCAAAAACATTCAGTACTTC. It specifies CAWSYRGILAKNIQYF.

The CDR3 DNA sequence: TGCGCCAGCAGCGGGAGAGGGACTTTTAGCTCCTACGAGCAGTACTTC. This encodes CASSGRGTFSSYEQYF. J is TRBJ2-5 and V is TRBV5-1; TRBD2 might be the D (6 bases). The end of the DNA aligns better with TRBJ2-7, so the J call may be wrong. The CDR3 totals 16 residues. Germline V CDR1 and CDR2: SGHRS, YFSETQ.

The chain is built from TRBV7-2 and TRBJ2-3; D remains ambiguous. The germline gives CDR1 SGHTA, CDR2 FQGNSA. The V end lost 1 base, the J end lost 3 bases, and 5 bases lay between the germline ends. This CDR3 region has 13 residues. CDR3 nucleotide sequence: TGTGCCAGCAGCTTAGAGAGGACAGATACGCAGTATTTT. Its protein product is CASSLERTDTQYF. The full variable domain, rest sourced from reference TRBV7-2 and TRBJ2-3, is GAGVSQSPSNKVTEKGKDVELRCDPISGHTALYWYRQSLGQGLEFLIYFQGNSAPDKSGLPSDRFSAERTGGSVSTLTIQRTQQEDSAVYLCASSLERTDTQYFGPGTRLTVL.

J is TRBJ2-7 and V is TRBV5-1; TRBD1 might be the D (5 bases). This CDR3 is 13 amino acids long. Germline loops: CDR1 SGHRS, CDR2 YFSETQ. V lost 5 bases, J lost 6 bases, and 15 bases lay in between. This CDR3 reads CASRFPGIGEQYF. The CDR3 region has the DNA TGCGCCAGCAGGTTCCCAGGGATTGGCGAGCAGTACTTC.

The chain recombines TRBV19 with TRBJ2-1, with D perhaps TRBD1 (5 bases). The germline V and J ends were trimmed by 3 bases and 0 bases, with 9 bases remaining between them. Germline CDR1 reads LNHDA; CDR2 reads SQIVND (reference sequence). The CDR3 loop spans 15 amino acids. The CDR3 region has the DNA TGTGCCAGTAGTATGGGGCTAAGCTCCTACAATGAGCAGTTCTTC. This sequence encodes CASSMGLSSYNEQFF.

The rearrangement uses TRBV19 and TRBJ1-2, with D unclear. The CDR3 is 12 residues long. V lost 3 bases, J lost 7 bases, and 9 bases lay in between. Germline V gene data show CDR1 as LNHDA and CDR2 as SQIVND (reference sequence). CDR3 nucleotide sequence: TGTGCCAGTAGTATTGGAGGGAGTGGCTACACCTTC. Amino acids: CASSIGGSGYTF.

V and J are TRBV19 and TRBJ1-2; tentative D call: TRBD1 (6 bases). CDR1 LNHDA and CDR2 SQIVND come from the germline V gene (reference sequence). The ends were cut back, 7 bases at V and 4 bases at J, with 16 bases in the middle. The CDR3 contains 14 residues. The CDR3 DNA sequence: TGTGCCAGTACAACAGGTGGGGGGCCCTATGGCTACACCTTC. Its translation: CASTTGGGPYGYTF.

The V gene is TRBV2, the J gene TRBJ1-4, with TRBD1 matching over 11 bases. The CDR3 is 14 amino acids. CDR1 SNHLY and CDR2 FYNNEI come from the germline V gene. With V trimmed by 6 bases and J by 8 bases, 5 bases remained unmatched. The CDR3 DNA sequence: TGTGCCAGCAGCCGGGACAGGGGGAACGAAAAACTGTTTTTT. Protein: CASSRDRGNEKLFF.

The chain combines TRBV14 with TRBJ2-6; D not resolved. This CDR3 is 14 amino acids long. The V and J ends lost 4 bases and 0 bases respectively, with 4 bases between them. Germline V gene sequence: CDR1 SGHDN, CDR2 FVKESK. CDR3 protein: CASSRSSGANVLTF. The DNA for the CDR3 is TGTGCCAGCAGCCGTAGCTCTGGGGCCAACGTCCTGACTTTC.

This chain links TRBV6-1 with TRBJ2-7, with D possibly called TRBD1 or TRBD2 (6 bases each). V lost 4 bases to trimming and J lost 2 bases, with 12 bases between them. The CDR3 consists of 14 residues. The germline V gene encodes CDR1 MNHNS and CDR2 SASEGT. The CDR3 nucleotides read TGTGCCAGCAGTGGGACGGGGGCCGCCTACGAGCAGTACTTC. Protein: CASSGTGAAYEQYF.